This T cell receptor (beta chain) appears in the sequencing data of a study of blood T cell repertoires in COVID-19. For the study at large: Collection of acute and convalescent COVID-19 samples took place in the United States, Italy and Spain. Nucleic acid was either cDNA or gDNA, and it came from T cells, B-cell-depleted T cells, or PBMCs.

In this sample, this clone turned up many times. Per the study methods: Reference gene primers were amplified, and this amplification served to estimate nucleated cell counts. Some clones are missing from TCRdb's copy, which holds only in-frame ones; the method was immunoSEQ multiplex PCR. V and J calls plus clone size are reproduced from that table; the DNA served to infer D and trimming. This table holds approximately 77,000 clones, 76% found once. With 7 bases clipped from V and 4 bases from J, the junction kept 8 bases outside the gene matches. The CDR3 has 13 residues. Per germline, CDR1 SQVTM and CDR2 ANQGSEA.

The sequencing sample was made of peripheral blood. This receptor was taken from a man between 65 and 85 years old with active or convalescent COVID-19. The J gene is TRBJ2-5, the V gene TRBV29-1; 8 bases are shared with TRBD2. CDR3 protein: CSASESGGETQYF. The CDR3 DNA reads TGCAGCGCTAGTGAGAGCGGGGGAGAGACCCAGTACTTC.